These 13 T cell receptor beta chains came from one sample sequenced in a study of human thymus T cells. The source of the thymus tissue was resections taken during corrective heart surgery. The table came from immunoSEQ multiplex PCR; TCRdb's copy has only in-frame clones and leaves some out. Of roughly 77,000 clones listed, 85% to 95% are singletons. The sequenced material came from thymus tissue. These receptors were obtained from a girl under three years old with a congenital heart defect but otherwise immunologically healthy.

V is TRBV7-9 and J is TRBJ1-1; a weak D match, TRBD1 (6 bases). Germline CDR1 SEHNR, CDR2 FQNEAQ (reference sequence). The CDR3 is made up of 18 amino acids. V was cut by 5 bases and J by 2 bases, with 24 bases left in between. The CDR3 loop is CASSVGGGQGWTNTEAFF. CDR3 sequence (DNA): TGTGCCAGCAGCGTCGGGGGCGGGCAGGGGTGGACTAACACTGAAGCTTTCTTT.

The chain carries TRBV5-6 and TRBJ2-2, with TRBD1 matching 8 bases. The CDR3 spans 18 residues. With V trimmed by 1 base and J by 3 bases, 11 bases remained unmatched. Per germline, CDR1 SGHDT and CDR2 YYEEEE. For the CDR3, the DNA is TGTGCCAGCAGCTTGTTTTCAGGGACAGGTGACTACACCGGGGAGCTGTTTTTT. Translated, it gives CASSLFSGTGDYTGELFF.

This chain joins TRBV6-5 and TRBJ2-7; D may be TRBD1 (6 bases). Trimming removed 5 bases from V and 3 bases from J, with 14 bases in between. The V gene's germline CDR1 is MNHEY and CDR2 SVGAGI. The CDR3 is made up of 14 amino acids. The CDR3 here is CASSTLKGVYEQYF. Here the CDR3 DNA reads TGTGCCAGCAGTACTTTAAAGGGGGTCTACGAGCAGTACTTC.

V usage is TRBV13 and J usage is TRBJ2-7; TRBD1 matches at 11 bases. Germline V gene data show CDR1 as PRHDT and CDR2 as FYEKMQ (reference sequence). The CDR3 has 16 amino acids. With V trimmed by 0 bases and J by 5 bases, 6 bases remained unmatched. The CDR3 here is CASSLGDQDRGHEQYF. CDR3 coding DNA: TGTGCCAGCAGCTTAGGGGATCAGGACAGGGGGCACGAGCAGTACTTC.

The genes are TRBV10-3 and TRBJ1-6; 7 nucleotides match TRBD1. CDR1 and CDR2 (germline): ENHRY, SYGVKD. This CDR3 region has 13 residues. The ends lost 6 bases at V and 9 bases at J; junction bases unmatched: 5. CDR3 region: CAIRRQGSSPLHF. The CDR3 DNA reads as TGTGCCATCAGAAGACAGGGCTCTTCACCCCTCCACTTT.

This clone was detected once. CDR3 in amino acids: CASSGPSGADTQYF. DNA of the CDR3: TGTGCCAGCAGCGGGCCTAGCGGAGCAGATACGCAGTATTTT. V usage is TRBV9 and J usage is TRBJ2-3, with 7 bases matching TRBD2. The V segment lost 3 bases and the J segment 4 bases; nucleotides outside the gene matches: 5. The CDR3 is 14 residues long. Germline CDR1 is SGDLS and CDR2 is YYNGEE.

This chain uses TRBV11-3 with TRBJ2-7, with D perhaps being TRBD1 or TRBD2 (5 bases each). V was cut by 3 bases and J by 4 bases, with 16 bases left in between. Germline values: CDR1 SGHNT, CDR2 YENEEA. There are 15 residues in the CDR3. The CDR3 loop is CASSLGPGPFYEQYF. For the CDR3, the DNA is TGTGCCAGCAGCTTGGGACCGGGACCTTTTTACGAGCAGTACTTC.

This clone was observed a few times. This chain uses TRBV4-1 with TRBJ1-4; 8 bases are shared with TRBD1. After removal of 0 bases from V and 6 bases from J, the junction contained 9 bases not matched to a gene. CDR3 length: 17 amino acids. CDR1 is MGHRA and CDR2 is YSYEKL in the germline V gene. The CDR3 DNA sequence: TGCGCCAGCAGCCAAGACAGGCCGGACAGGGATGATGAAAAACTGTTTTTT. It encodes CASSQDRPDRDDEKLFF.

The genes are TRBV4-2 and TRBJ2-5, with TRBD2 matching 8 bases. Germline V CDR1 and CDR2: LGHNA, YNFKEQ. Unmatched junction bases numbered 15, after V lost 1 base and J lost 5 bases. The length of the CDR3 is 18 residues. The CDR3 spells CASSQGGQRECDGETQYF. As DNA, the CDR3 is TGTGCCAGCAGCCAAGGAGGCCAGCGGGAGTGCGATGGGGAGACCCAGTACTTC.

The CDR3 is CASSFLRDRGSSGTYYNEQFF. CDR3 coding DNA: TGTGCCAGCAGTTTTCTGAGGGACAGGGGGTCAAGCGGGACTTACTACAATGAGCAGTTCTTC. The chain couples TRBV28 to TRBJ2-1; 11 bases line up with TRBD1. The CDR3 loop spans 21 amino acids. V lost 3 bases to trimming and J lost 3 bases; unmatched junction nucleotides: 19. Germline CDR1 is MDHEN and CDR2 is SYDVKM.

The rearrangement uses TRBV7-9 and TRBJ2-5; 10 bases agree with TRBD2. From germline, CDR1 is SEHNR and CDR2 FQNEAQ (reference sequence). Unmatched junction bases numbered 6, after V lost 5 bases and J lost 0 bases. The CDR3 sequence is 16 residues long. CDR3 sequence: CASSPISGRHQETQYF. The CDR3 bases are TGTGCCAGCAGCCCAATTAGCGGGAGGCACCAAGAGACCCAGTACTTC.

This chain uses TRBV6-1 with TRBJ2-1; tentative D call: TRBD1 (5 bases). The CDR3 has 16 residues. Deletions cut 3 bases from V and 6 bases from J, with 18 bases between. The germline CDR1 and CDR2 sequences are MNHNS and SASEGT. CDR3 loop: CASSDPGQGSSNEQFF. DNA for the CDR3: TGTGCCAGCAGTGACCCCGGGCAGGGATCTTCCAATGAGCAGTTCTTC.

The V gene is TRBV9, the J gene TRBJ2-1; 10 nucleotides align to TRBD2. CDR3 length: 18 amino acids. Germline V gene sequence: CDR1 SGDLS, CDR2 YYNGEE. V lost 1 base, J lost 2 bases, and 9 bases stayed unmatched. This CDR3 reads CASSVRDGGLAAYNEQFF. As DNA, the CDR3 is TGTGCCAGCAGCGTAAGGGACGGCGGACTAGCGGCCTACAATGAGCAGTTCTTC.